This T cell receptor beta chain was sequenced during a study of blood T cell repertoires in COVID-19. Study-wide background: Spain, Italy and the United States supplied samples that represented acute and convalescent COVID-19. Sources were T cells, B-cell-depleted T cells, or PBMCs; the material itself was cDNA or gDNA.

Sequencing was performed with immunoSEQ multiplex PCR; in TCRdb, only in-frame clones are kept and a portion is missing. The sample holds some 350,000 clones, around 87% seen once. Only a few counts were recorded for this clone. Germline V CDR1 and CDR2: LNHDA, SQIVND (reference sequence). V gave up 8 bases and J gave up 8 bases; unmatched junction bases: 12. The CDR3 totals 14 residues. Seattle participants joined during active infection and were tracked over time. The gene calls are TRBV19 and TRBJ1-3; 7 bases match TRBD1. Sequencing used peripheral blood. This TCR derives from a woman between 45 and 60 years old with COVID-19, enrolled during active disease. Here the CDR3 DNA reads TGTGCCAGTTCAGGGGGAATCTCAAGGGACACCATATATTTT. Encoded protein: CASSGGISRDTIYF.